Below, 2 T cell receptor beta chains from the same sample are listed, as sequenced in a study of blood T cell repertoires in COVID-19. Clones were sequenced by immunoSEQ multiplex PCR, and TCRdb holds only the in-frame ones, with some missing. The top ten clones hold approximately 6.5% of a sample with about 33,000 clones, 80% to 90% of them seen once. Sequencing was done on a sample of peripheral blood. The receptors here all came from a human donor in a cohort sampled during active COVID-19.

The genes are TRBV5-4 and TRBJ1-2; unclear D gene. The CDR3 consists of 13 residues. From germline, CDR1 is SGHNT and CDR2 YYREEE (reference sequence). Between the trimmed V and J ends, which lost 6 bases and 3 bases, there was a span of 12 bases. CDR3 DNA: TGTGCCAGCACCCCGGGAGGGTACTATGGCTACACCTTC. Residues: CASTPGGYYGYTF.

The chain has TRBV27 and TRBJ2-7, with 9 bases that match TRBD1. V was clipped by 3 bases and J by 6 bases; unmatched bases: 12. The CDR3 extends over 16 amino acids. Germline V CDR1 and CDR2: MNHEY, SMNVEV (reference sequence). The CDR3: CASSFLPGTGPREQYF. CDR3 DNA sequence: TGTGCCAGCAGTTTTCTCCCCGGGACAGGGCCTCGCGAGCAGTACTTC.